This TCR beta chain came from a study of blood T cell repertoires in COVID-19. Across the whole study: COVID-19 samples from acute and convalescent phases originated in the United States, Italy and Spain. T cells, B-cell-depleted T cells, or PBMCs provided the cDNA or gDNA that served as material.

Original processing methods: Amplification of reference gene primers was used by the study to estimate nucleated cell counts. TCRdb's copy holds only in-frame clones and misses some; the assay was immunoSEQ multiplex PCR. The D gene and trimming were derived from the DNA, and the V and J assignments and clone size from that table. The sample shows fewer than 130,000 clones, approximately 70% of them seen only once. V shed 0 bases and J shed 6 bases, with 18 bases lying between them. CDR1 and CDR2 from the germline V gene are LNHNV and YYDKDF (reference sequence). This CDR3 contains 16 residues. The rearrangement links TRBV15 to TRBJ2-7; D perhaps matches TRBD1 (5 bases). Material for sequencing was peripheral blood. The sequence was collected from a woman in her sixties or seventies with acute or convalescent COVID-19. The CDR3 is CATSRDEMRQNVEQYF. CDR3 in DNA: TGTGCCACCAGCAGAGATGAAATGCGACAGAATGTCGAGCAGTACTTC.